One sample yielded the 18 T cell receptor beta chains listed below, sequenced in a study of blood T cell repertoires in COVID-19. This table comes from immunoSEQ multiplex PCR, and its TCRdb copy is limited to in-frame clones, with some not included. Here the sample spans 200,000 to 250,000 clones, roughly 80% being singletons. The sample was peripheral blood. The receptors shown here come from a woman aged 80 or over with acute or convalescent COVID-19.

The gene calls are TRBV5-1 and TRBJ1-6; 9 bases align to TRBD1. This CDR3 region has 17 residues. Unmatched junction bases numbered 8, after V lost 5 bases and J lost 2 bases. Germline V lookup: CDR1 SGHRS, CDR2 YFSETQ. The CDR3 is CASRLTGTGPYNSPLHF. The CDR3, as DNA: TGCGCCAGCAGACTGACCGGGACAGGGCCCTATAATTCACCCCTCCACTTT.

V usage is TRBV6-2 or TRBV6-3 and J usage is TRBJ2-3; D is perhaps TRBD1 (6 bases). The V gene's germline CDR1 is MNHEY and CDR2 SVGEGT. The CDR3 contains 15 residues. Between the trimmed V and J ends, which lost 6 bases and 2 bases, there was a span of 15 bases. The chain's CDR3 is CASSPSGQPTDTQYF. The DNA for the CDR3 is TGTGCCAGCAGCCCGAGTGGACAGCCCACAGATACGCAGTATTTT.

A few counts support this clone. The chain links TRBV7-9 to TRBJ2-3, with 11 bases identical to TRBD2. The CDR3 extends over 17 amino acids. Germline CDR1 SEHNR, CDR2 FQNEAQ (reference sequence). The V and J ends lost 6 bases and 4 bases, in that order; junction bases with no gene match: 12. DNA for the CDR3: TGTGCCAGCAGGGGAGGGGCTAGCGGGAGGAAGGCAGATACGCAGTATTTT. This encodes CASRGGASGRKADTQYF.

This rearrangement joins TRBV21-1 to TRBJ1-3; the table calls TRBD1, which could not be checked here. TRBV21-1 is listed as a pseudogene. CDR3 length: 16 amino acids. This CDR3 is CASSYRVIYSGNTIYF. The CDR3 bases are TGTGCCAGCAGCTACAGGGTAATTTACTCTGGAAACACCATATATTTT.

The V gene is TRBV5-1, the J gene TRBJ2-1, with 9 bases aligning to TRBD2. The germline CDR1 and CDR2 sequences are SGHRS and YFSETQ. This CDR3 spans 15 amino acids. V lost 3 bases to trimming and J lost 6 bases; unmatched junction nucleotides: 7. The CDR3 loop reads CASSSTGTSFNEQFF. In nucleotides, the CDR3 is TGCGCCAGCAGCTCAACCGGGACTAGCTTCAATGAGCAGTTCTTC.

V and J are TRBV7-2 and TRBJ1-4, with D maybe TRBD1 (5 bases). The CDR3 loop spans 15 amino acids. The V gene's germline CDR1 is SGHTA and CDR2 FQGNSA. Trimming took 2 bases from V and 6 from J, leaving 13 bases between them. DNA of the CDR3: TGTGCCAGCAGCTTATGGGGCAGGGCCCATGAAAAACTGTTTTTT. Translation gives CASSLWGRAHEKLFF.

This clone has only one observation. The V call is TRBV27, the J call TRBJ2-3, with a weak D call TRBD2 (5 bases). V was shortened by 0 bases and J by 6 bases, with 7 bases between the two germline ends. Germline V CDR1 and CDR2: MNHEY, SMNVEV (reference sequence). The length of the CDR3 is 13 residues. The CDR3, as DNA: TGTGCCAGCAGTTTATCCCGGGATGATACGCAGTATTTT. Its protein product is CASSLSRDDTQYF.

This sequence joins TRBV21-1 and TRBJ1-6; the table's D call, TRBD1, has no DNA check behind it. TRBV21-1 is assigned pseudogene status. CDR3 length: 15 residues. CDR3 sequence (DNA): TGTGCCAGCGGAAGGGACAGGGGCTATAATTCACCCCTCCACTTT. Protein product: CASGRDRGYNSPLHF.

The chain combines TRBV20-1 with TRBJ1-6; no reliable D call. V was clipped by 5 bases and J by 14 bases, with 13 bases between them. In germline, CDR1 is DFQATT, CDR2 SNEGSKA (reference sequence). This CDR3 comprises 11 residues. CDR3 residues: CSAWAVLSLHF. The CDR3 DNA is TGCAGTGCTTGGGCCGTTTTATCCCTCCACTTT.

CDR3 bases: TGTGCCAGCAGCAAATCCAGGGGGCTTAGGATCACTGAAGCTTTCTTT. Translation gives CASSKSRGLRITEAFF. V is TRBV28 and J is TRBJ1-1; 8 bases are a match to TRBD1. Germline CDR1 is MDHEN and CDR2 is SYDVKM. Trimming removed 6 bases from V and 4 bases from J; junction bases left unmatched: 13. The CDR3 length is 16 residues.

J is TRBJ1-2 and V is TRBV5-3, with 9 bases fitting TRBD1. TRBV5-3 is noted as an ORF with a role that remains uncertain. CDR3 size: 16 residues. V trimming: 4 bases; J trimming: 2 bases; junction bases outside the gene matches: 9. As DNA, the CDR3 is TGTGCCAGAAGCCCGAGGACAGGGGTGCAAAACTATGGCTACACCTTC. It translates to CARSPRTGVQNYGYTF.

The genes are TRBV11-2 and TRBJ2-1; the match to TRBD2 covers 16 bases. CDR1 and CDR2 from the germline V gene are SGHAT and FQNNGV. The J segment lost 6 bases and the V segment lost 2 bases, leaving 4 bases of the junction unmatched. The CDR3 is made up of 17 amino acids. Written as DNA, the CDR3 is TGTGCCAGCAGCTTAACGGGACTAGCGGGGGGGCCCAATGAGCAGTTCTTC. This gives the protein CASSLTGLAGGPNEQFF.

J is TRBJ2-7 and V is TRBV19; a weak D match, TRBD1 (6 bases). The CDR3 is made up of 16 amino acids. Germline V gives CDR1 LNHDA, CDR2 SQIVND (reference sequence). V lost 6 bases, J lost 2 bases, and 20 bases lay in between. The DNA of the CDR3 is TGTGCCAGTAGGGAACTCGGACAGCCTGGGACCTACGAGCAGTACTTC. Protein product: CASRELGQPGTYEQYF.

The J gene is TRBJ2-5, the V gene TRBV2, with a tentative D call TRBD2 (5 bases). The CDR3 is made up of 15 amino acids. CDR1 is SNHLY and CDR2 is FYNNEI in the germline V gene. V lost 6 bases and J lost 7, with 21 bases in between. The CDR3 protein is CASSGVGRGEGTQYF. The DNA of the CDR3 is TGTGCCAGCAGCGGGGTTGGACGGGGAGAAGGGACCCAGTACTTC.

V and J are TRBV7-9 and TRBJ2-1, with 9 nucleotides matching TRBD1. J gave up 8 bases and V 4 bases, and 12 bases lay outside the gene matches. This CDR3 has 16 amino acids. Germline V gene data show CDR1 as SEHNR and CDR2 as FQNEAQ (reference sequence). CDR3 loop: CASSSIDRGIIDEQFF. The CDR3 coding sequence is TGTGCCAGCAGCTCTATCGACAGGGGGATTATCGATGAGCAGTTCTTC.

The chain couples TRBV7-8 to TRBJ2-3; TRBD2 agrees at 14 bases. This CDR3 has 17 residues. V lost 5 bases, J lost 4 bases, and 8 bases stayed unmatched. From germline, CDR1 is SGHVS and CDR2 FQNEAQ. CDR3 in amino acids: CASSIGTSGSMADTQYF. The DNA for the CDR3 is TGTGCCAGCAGCATCGGGACTAGCGGGAGTATGGCAGATACGCAGTATTTT.

V is TRBV14 and J is TRBJ2-3; 11 bases are a match to TRBD2. Germline V gives CDR1 SGHDN, CDR2 FVKESK. The CDR3 runs 17 residues. With 1 base clipped from V and 1 base from J, the junction kept 4 bases outside the gene matches. DNA for the CDR3: TGTGCCAGCAGCCAAGGAACTAGCGGGAGTGGCACAGATACGCAGTATTTT. It specifies CASSQGTSGSGTDTQYF.

The gene calls are TRBV6-4 and TRBJ2-2, with 7 bases aligning to TRBD2. The germline CDR1 and CDR2 sequences are MRHNA and SNTAGT. The CDR3 has 15 amino acids. Trimming took 7 bases from V and 2 from J; bases not matched to a gene: 7. The DNA for the CDR3 is TGTGCCAGCAAAGAAGCTAGCGGAAACACCGGGGAGCTGTTTTTT. This encodes CASKEASGNTGELFF.